A selection of T cell receptor beta chains follows, all from one sample in a study of blood T cell repertoires in COVID-19. Profiled with immunoSEQ multiplex PCR; TCRdb holds only in-frame clones, not every one. The sample consists of approximately 400,000 clones, approximately 80% of them appearing once. Sequenced sample: peripheral blood. The receptors were sampled from a human donor with acute or convalescent COVID-19. The donor label of this sample is uncertain. Both conserved end residues are part of each CDR3. Each record gives: D gene, V gene, J gene, clone size, CDR3 length, CDR3 DNA, CDR3 protein. D genes are given only for firm matches. Clone size is not always given. Where it is, it says once, few, many or a class for expanded clones.

d_call: TRBD1; v_call: TRBV29-1; j_call: TRBJ2-7; clone_size: NA; cdr3_length: 13; cdr3_nt: TGCAGCGTCGGACAGGGAAAATACCACGAGCAGTACTTC; cdr3_aa: CSVGQGKYHEQYF
d_call: TRBD2; v_call: TRBV18; j_call: TRBJ2-3; clone_size: NA; cdr3_length: 15; cdr3_nt: TGTGCCAGCTCACCAGGCGGGGGGGCCGCAGATACGCAGTATTTT; cdr3_aa: CASSPGGGAADTQYF
d_call: TRBD1; v_call: TRBV7-6; j_call: TRBJ2-2; clone_size: few; cdr3_length: 19; cdr3_nt: TGTGCCAGCAGCTTAGAAACGGGACAGGGGGCGCAGGGCACCGGGGAGCTGTTTTTT; cdr3_aa: CASSLETGQGAQGTGELFF
d_call: NA; v_call: TRBV2; j_call: TRBJ1-1; clone_size: few; cdr3_length: 15; cdr3_nt: TGTGCCAGCAGTGAAGAAGAGGGACTGGGCACTGAAGCTTTCTTT; cdr3_aa: CASSEEEGLGTEAFF
d_call: TRBD2; v_call: TRBV7-6; j_call: TRBJ2-7; clone_size: NA; cdr3_length: 15; cdr3_nt: TGTGCCAGCAGCGCGGGGGGTAGCGGGAGCCGAGAGCAGTACTTC; cdr3_aa: CASSAGGSGSREQYF
d_call: NA; v_call: TRBV9; j_call: TRBJ2-5; clone_size: few; cdr3_length: 16; cdr3_nt: TGTGCCAGCAGCGTAGCACTAGGACCCACGGGAGAGACCCAGTACTTC; cdr3_aa: CASSVALGPTGETQYF
d_call: TRBD1; v_call: TRBV18; j_call: TRBJ2-7; clone_size: once; cdr3_length: 14; cdr3_nt: TGTGCCAGCTCACCGACAGGGAACATCTACGAGCAGTACTTC; cdr3_aa: CASSPTGNIYEQYF
d_call: TRBD2; v_call: TRBV18; j_call: TRBJ2-7; clone_size: NA; cdr3_length: 14; cdr3_nt: TGTGCCAGCTCACTCCTAGCGGAGTATTACGAGCAGTACTTC; cdr3_aa: CASSLLAEYYEQYF
d_call: TRBD2; v_call: TRBV6-5; j_call: TRBJ2-1; clone_size: NA; cdr3_length: 15; cdr3_nt: TGTGCCAGCAACTCACGGACTAGCGGGTACAATGAGCAGTTCTTC; cdr3_aa: CASNSRTSGYNEQFF
d_call: TRBD2; v_call: TRBV2; j_call: TRBJ2-1; clone_size: once; cdr3_length: 17; cdr3_nt: TGTGCCAGCAGGGACCCGGGACTAGCGGAGCGTGAGAATGAGCAGTTCTTC; cdr3_aa: CASRDPGLAERENEQFF
d_call: NA; v_call: TRBV5-4; j_call: TRBJ1-1; clone_size: once; cdr3_length: 12; cdr3_nt: TGTGCCAGCAGCTTCTCCCAGGATAAAGCTTTCTTT; cdr3_aa: CASSFSQDKAFF
d_call: NA; v_call: TRBV2; j_call: TRBJ2-2; clone_size: NA; cdr3_length: 15; cdr3_nt: TGTGCCAGCAGTCGGGAAACCTCGAACACCGGGGAGCTGTTTTTT; cdr3_aa: CASSRETSNTGELFF
d_call: NA; v_call: TRBV6-2/TRBV6-3; j_call: TRBJ2-7; clone_size: NA; cdr3_length: 14; cdr3_nt: TGTGCCAGCAGTTACTTAGCGGACCGCTCCGAGCAGTACTTC; cdr3_aa: CASSYLADRSEQYF
d_call: TRBD2; v_call: TRBV19; j_call: TRBJ2-1; clone_size: NA; cdr3_length: 15; cdr3_nt: TGTGCCACCTCATTAAGCGGGAGGGCTTTGGATGAGCAGTTCTTC; cdr3_aa: CATSLSGRALDEQFF
d_call: TRBD1; v_call: TRBV3-1/TRBV3-2; j_call: TRBJ1-2; clone_size: NA; cdr3_length: 13; cdr3_nt: TGTGCCAGCAGCCGACAGGGTAGGGATGGCTACACCTTC; cdr3_aa: CASSRQGRDGYTF
d_call: NA; v_call: TRBV19; j_call: TRBJ2-7; clone_size: NA; cdr3_length: 13; cdr3_nt: TGTGCCAGTACTGACAGGTTTCGCGAACGTTTGTACTTC; cdr3_aa: CASTDRFRERLYF
d_call: TRBD2; v_call: TRBV28; j_call: TRBJ2-5; clone_size: NA; cdr3_length: 13; cdr3_nt: TGTGCCAGCAGTTTAGCGGGGGGTGAGACCCAGTACTTC; cdr3_aa: CASSLAGGETQYF
d_call: TRBD1; v_call: TRBV7-8; j_call: TRBJ1-4; clone_size: NA; cdr3_length: 15; cdr3_nt: TGTGCCAGCAGCACCGACAGGGCAACTAATGAAAAACTGTTTTTT; cdr3_aa: CASSTDRATNEKLFF
d_call: TRBD1; v_call: TRBV29-1; j_call: TRBJ2-3; clone_size: NA; cdr3_length: 12; cdr3_nt: TGCAGCGTCCGACAGGGGGCGGATACGCAGTATTTT; cdr3_aa: CSVRQGADTQYF
d_call: NA; v_call: TRBV7-8; j_call: TRBJ1-3; clone_size: NA; cdr3_length: 17; cdr3_nt: TGTGCCAGCAGCTTAGTGGGGAGACAGGCCTCTGGAAACACCATATATTTT; cdr3_aa: CASSLVGRQASGNTIYF
d_call: NA; v_call: TRBV7-2; j_call: TRBJ1-1; clone_size: NA; cdr3_length: 12; cdr3_nt: TGTGCCAGCAGCAGTACAGGGTTGGGTGCTTTCTTT; cdr3_aa: CASSSTGLGAFF
d_call: TRBD2; v_call: TRBV18; j_call: TRBJ2-7; clone_size: few; cdr3_length: 16; cdr3_nt: TGTGCCAGCTCACCCAACCTTAGCGGGGCCCAATACGAGCAGTACTTC; cdr3_aa: CASSPNLSGAQYEQYF
d_call: NA; v_call: TRBV18; j_call: TRBJ1-3; clone_size: NA; cdr3_length: 16; cdr3_nt: TGTGCCAGCTCACCATATCGGGACTTCTCTGGAAACACCATATATTTT; cdr3_aa: CASSPYRDFSGNTIYF
d_call: NA; v_call: TRBV19; j_call: TRBJ1-2; clone_size: few; cdr3_length: 15; cdr3_nt: TGTGCCAGTAGTACGGATAGGGCAGGAGGCTATGGCTACACCTTC; cdr3_aa: CASSTDRAGGYGYTF
d_call: NA; v_call: TRBV5-4; j_call: TRBJ1-2; clone_size: NA; cdr3_length: 16; cdr3_nt: TGTGCCACCCAACGAGGAGCGTCCAACACTAACTATGGCTACACCTTC; cdr3_aa: CATQRGASNTNYGYTF
d_call: NA; v_call: TRBV5-1; j_call: TRBJ1-2; clone_size: NA; cdr3_length: 14; cdr3_nt: TGCGCCAGCAGCTTGGACTCGGTGCCCGGGGGCTACACCTTC; cdr3_aa: CASSLDSVPGGYTF
d_call: NA; v_call: TRBV4-2; j_call: TRBJ1-4; clone_size: NA; cdr3_length: 15; cdr3_nt: TGTGCCAGCAGCCAAGAGCCGAAGAGGAGGGAAAAACTGTTTTTT; cdr3_aa: CASSQEPKRREKLFF
d_call: NA; v_call: TRBV12-3/TRBV12-4; j_call: TRBJ2-7; clone_size: NA; cdr3_length: 13; cdr3_nt: TGTGCCAGCAGTAACGCGGGGCCCTACGAGCAGTACTTC; cdr3_aa: CASSNAGPYEQYF
d_call: NA; v_call: TRBV7-9; j_call: TRBJ1-1; clone_size: NA; cdr3_length: 13; cdr3_nt: TGTGCCAGCAGCCTTACACAGGGAACTGAAGCTTTCTTT; cdr3_aa: CASSLTQGTEAFF
d_call: TRBD1; v_call: TRBV7-8; j_call: TRBJ1-2; clone_size: NA; cdr3_length: 15; cdr3_nt: TGTGCCAGCAGAGACCTAGGACAGGGGTATTTTGGCTACACCTTC; cdr3_aa: CASRDLGQGYFGYTF
d_call: NA; v_call: TRBV18; j_call: TRBJ2-1; clone_size: NA; cdr3_length: 14; cdr3_nt: TGTGCCAGCTCCTTCCTCGAAGGGGTCGGTGAGCAGTTCTTC; cdr3_aa: CASSFLEGVGEQFF
d_call: NA; v_call: TRBV27; j_call: TRBJ2-5; clone_size: once; cdr3_length: 13; cdr3_nt: TGTGCCAGCAGTTCGGCAGGGCGAGAGACCCAGTACTTC; cdr3_aa: CASSSAGRETQYF
d_call: TRBD2; v_call: TRBV7-8; j_call: TRBJ2-7; clone_size: NA; cdr3_length: 13; cdr3_nt: TGTGCCAGCAGCTTCCGGACTAGCGTCGGGCAGTACTTC; cdr3_aa: CASSFRTSVGQYF
d_call: TRBD2; v_call: TRBV3-1/TRBV3-2; j_call: TRBJ2-7; clone_size: NA; cdr3_length: 14; cdr3_nt: TGTGCCAGCAGCCAAGTCGGGGGGAAAACAGAGCAGTACTTC; cdr3_aa: CASSQVGGKTEQYF
d_call: TRBD2; v_call: TRBV6-5; j_call: TRBJ2-2; clone_size: NA; cdr3_length: 14; cdr3_nt: TGTGCCAGCAAGGGACTAGCGGGAGCCGGGGAGCTGTTTTTT; cdr3_aa: CASKGLAGAGELFF
d_call: TRBD1; v_call: TRBV27; j_call: TRBJ2-3; clone_size: once; cdr3_length: 15; cdr3_nt: TGTGCCAGCAGCCTCAGGGGGCTGGTCACAGATACGCAGTATTTT; cdr3_aa: CASSLRGLVTDTQYF
d_call: NA; v_call: TRBV2; j_call: TRBJ1-4; clone_size: NA; cdr3_length: 16; cdr3_nt: TGTGCCAGTCGAATTCTAGGGGAAGTCACAAATGAAAAACTGTTTTTT; cdr3_aa: CASRILGEVTNEKLFF
d_call: NA; v_call: TRBV6-5; j_call: TRBJ1-2; clone_size: NA; cdr3_length: 16; cdr3_nt: TGTGCCAGCAGTTCCTCGACTCCGGGGGGCTACTATGGCTACACCTTC; cdr3_aa: CASSSSTPGGYYGYTF
d_call: NA; v_call: TRBV7-9; j_call: TRBJ1-1; clone_size: NA; cdr3_length: 14; cdr3_nt: TGTGCCAGCAGCTTAGGGGCGCTGAACACTGAAGCTTTCTTT; cdr3_aa: CASSLGALNTEAFF
d_call: TRBD2; v_call: TRBV19; j_call: TRBJ2-7; clone_size: NA; cdr3_length: 15; cdr3_nt: TGTGCCAGTAGTACTCCGGGACTAGTGGACTACGAGCAGTACTTC; cdr3_aa: CASSTPGLVDYEQYF
d_call: NA; v_call: TRBV7-8; j_call: TRBJ1-2; clone_size: NA; cdr3_length: 12; cdr3_nt: TGTGCCAGCAGCTCCCTAAGCTATGGCTACACCTTC; cdr3_aa: CASSSLSYGYTF
d_call: NA; v_call: TRBV18; j_call: TRBJ1-5; clone_size: NA; cdr3_length: 15; cdr3_nt: TGTGCCAGCTCACCTAGAGGAAATAGCAATCAGCCCCAGCATTTT; cdr3_aa: CASSPRGNSNQPQHF
d_call: TRBD1; v_call: TRBV2; j_call: TRBJ1-5; clone_size: NA; cdr3_length: 13; cdr3_nt: TGTGCCAGCAGTAGGACAGGGGTTCAGCCCCAGCATTTT; cdr3_aa: CASSRTGVQPQHF
d_call: TRBD2; v_call: TRBV7-9; j_call: TRBJ2-1; clone_size: once; cdr3_length: 16; cdr3_nt: TGTGCCAGCAGCTTCGGTGGGAGCGGGAGAACGAATGAGCAGTTCTTC; cdr3_aa: CASSFGGSGRTNEQFF
d_call: TRBD1; v_call: TRBV15; j_call: TRBJ2-1; clone_size: NA; cdr3_length: 16; cdr3_nt: TGTGCCACCAGCAGAGTGGACAGGGAGTCGGGCAATGAGCAGTTCTTC; cdr3_aa: CATSRVDRESGNEQFF